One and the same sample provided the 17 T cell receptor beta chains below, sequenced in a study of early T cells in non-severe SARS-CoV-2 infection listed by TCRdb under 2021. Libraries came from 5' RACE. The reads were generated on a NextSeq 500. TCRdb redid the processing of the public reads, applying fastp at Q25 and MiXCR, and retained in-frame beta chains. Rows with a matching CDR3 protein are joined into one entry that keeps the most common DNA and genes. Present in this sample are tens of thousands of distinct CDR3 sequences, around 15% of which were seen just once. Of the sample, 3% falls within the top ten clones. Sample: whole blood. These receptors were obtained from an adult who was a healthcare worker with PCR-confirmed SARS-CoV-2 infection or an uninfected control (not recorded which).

In DNA, the CDR3 is TGCAGCGTTGCAGCGAGGACCTACAATGAGCAGTTCTTC. The encoded protein is CSVAARTYNEQFF. The V gene is TRBV29-1, the J gene TRBJ2-1; D remains ambiguous. V was shortened by 4 bases and J by 2 bases, with 9 bases between the two germline ends. The CDR3 covers 13 residues. Germline V gene sequence: CDR1 SQVTM, CDR2 ANQGSEA.

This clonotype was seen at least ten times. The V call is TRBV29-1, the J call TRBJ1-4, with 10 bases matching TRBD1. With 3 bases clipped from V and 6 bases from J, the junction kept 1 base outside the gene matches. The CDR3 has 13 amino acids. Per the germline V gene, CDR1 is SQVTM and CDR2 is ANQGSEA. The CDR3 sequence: CSVDGTGDEKLFF. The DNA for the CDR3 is TGCAGCGTTGATGGGACAGGGGATGAAAAACTGTTTTTT.

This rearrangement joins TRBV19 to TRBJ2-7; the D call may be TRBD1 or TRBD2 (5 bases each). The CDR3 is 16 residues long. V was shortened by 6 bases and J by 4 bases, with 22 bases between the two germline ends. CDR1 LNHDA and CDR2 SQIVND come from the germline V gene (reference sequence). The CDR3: CASRPGTGQLQYEQYF. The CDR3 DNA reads TGTGCCAGTAGGCCAGGTACGGGGCAACTCCAATACGAGCAGTACTTC.

The DNA of the CDR3 is TGTGCCAGCAGTTCTAGCGGGGGGCTAGCCTACGAGCAGTACTTC. Translating it yields CASSSSGGLAYEQYF. The chain has TRBV27 and TRBJ2-7; 11 bases map to TRBD2. Germline V lookup: CDR1 MNHEY, CDR2 SMNVEV (reference sequence). CDR3 size: 15 residues. Trimming removed 4 bases from V and 2 bases from J; junction bases left unmatched: 4.

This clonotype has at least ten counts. The CDR3 region has the DNA TGTGCCAGCAGCTTCATCACAGATACGCAGTATTTT. This translates into CASSFITDTQYF. The V gene is TRBV5-4, the J gene TRBJ2-3; D is undetermined. V gave up 2 bases and J gave up 2 bases, with 3 bases separating them. This CDR3 is 12 amino acids long. CDR1 and CDR2 from the germline V gene are SGHNT and YYREEE (reference sequence).

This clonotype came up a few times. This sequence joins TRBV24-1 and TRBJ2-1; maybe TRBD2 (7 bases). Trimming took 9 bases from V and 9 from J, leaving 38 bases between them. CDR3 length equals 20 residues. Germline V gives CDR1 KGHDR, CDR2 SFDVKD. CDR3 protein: CATQWGGPQLGASAGVEQFF. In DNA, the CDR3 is TGTGCCACCCAGTGGGGGGGTCCCCAACTAGGGGCTAGCGCAGGGGTTGAGCAGTTCTTC.

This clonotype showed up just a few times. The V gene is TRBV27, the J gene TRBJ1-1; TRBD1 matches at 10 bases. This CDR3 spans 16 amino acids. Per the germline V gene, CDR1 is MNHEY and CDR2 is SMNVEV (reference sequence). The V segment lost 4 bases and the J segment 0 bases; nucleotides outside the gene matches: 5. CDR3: CASSSRTGGLNTEAFF. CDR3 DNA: TGTGCCAGCAGTTCCAGGACAGGGGGACTGAACACTGAAGCTTTCTTT.

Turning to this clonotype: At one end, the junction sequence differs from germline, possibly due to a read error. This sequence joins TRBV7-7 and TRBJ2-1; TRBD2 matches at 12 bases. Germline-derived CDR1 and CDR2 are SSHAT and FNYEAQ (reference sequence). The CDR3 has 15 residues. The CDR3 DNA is TGTGCTAGCAGCTTAGGACTAGCGGGGTACAATGAGCAGTTCTTC. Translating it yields CASSLGLAGYNEQFF.

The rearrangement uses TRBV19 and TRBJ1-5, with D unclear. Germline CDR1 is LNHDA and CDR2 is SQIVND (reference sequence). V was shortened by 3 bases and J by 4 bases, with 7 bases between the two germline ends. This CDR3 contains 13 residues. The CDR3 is CASSIGVNQPQHF. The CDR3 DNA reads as TGTGCCAGTAGTATCGGGGTGAATCAGCCCCAGCATTTT.

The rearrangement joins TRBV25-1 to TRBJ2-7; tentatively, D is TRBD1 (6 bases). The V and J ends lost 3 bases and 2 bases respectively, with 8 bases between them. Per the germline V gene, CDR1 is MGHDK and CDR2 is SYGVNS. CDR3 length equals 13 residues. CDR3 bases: TGTGCCAGCAGTGATGGGACAACCTACGAGCAGTACTTC. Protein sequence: CASSDGTTYEQYF.

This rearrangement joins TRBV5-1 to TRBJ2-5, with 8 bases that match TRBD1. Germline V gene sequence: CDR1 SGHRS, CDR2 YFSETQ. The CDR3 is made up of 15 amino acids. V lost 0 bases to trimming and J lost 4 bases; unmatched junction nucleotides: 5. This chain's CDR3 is CASSLVPGGVETQYF. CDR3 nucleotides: TGCGCCAGCAGCTTGGTCCCAGGGGGCGTAGAGACCCAGTACTTC.

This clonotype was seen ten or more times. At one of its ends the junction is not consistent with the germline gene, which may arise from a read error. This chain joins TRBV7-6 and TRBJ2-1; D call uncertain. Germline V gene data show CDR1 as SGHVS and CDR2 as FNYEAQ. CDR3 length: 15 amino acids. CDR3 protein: CASTLNPGPYNEQFF. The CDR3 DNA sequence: TGTGCCAGCACCTTAAATCCCGGCCCCTACAATGAGCAGTTCTTC.

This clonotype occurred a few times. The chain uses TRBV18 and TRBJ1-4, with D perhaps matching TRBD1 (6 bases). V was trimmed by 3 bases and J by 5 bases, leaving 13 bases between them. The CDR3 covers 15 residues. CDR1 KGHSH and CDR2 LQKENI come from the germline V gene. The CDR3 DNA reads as TGTGCCAGCTCACCCGGCGGGACACAAAATGAAAAACTGTTTTTT. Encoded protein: CASSPGGTQNEKLFF.

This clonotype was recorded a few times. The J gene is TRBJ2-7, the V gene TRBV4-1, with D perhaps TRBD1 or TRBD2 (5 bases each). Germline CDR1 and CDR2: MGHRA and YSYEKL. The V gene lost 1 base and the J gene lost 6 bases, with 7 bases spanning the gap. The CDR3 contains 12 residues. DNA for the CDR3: TGCGCCAGCAGCCAAGCTGGGGGCGAGCAGTACTTC. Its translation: CASSQAGGEQYF.

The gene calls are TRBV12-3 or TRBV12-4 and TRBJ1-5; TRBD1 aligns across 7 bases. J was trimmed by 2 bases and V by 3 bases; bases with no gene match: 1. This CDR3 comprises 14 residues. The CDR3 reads CASSFTGGNQPQHF. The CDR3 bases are TGTGCCAGCAGTTTCACAGGGGGCAATCAGCCCCAGCATTTT.

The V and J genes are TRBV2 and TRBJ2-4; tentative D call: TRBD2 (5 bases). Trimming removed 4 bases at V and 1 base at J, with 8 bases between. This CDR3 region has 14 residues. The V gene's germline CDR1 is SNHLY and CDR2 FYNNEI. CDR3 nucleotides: TGTGCCAGCAGTGTTTCGGGGGCCAAAAACATTCAGTACTTC. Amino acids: CASSVSGAKNIQYF.

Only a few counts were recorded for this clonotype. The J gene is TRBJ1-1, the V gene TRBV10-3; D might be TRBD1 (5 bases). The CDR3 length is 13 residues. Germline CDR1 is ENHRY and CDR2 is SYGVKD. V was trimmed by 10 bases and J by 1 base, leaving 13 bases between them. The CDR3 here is CATPRDQNTEAFF. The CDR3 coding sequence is TGTGCCACCCCCCGGGACCAGAACACTGAAGCTTTCTTT.